These T cell receptor beta chains were read from a single sample in a study of blood T cell repertoires in COVID-19. Only in-frame clones appear in the TCRdb table, and some are missing; sequencing was by immunoSEQ multiplex PCR. The table includes about 370,000 clones, 89% detected once. The sample comprised PBMCs or T cells enriched from blood (not recorded which). These receptors all stem from a woman younger than 45 who had recovered from COVID-19. The CDR3 runs from the conserved cysteine through the conserved F or W. Each record gives: J gene, D gene, clone size, V gene, CDR3 protein, CDR3 DNA. D genes are given only for firm matches. A row's size may be missing; if present it is once, few, many or a size class.

TRBJ2-1	TRBD1	once	TRBV6-1	CASSEVRGRWYNEQFF	TGTGCCAGCAGTGAAGTGAGGGGGCGGTGGTACAATGAGCAGTTCTTC
TRBJ1-3	TRBD1	once	TRBV2	CASRGTGSGNTIYF	TGTGCCAGCAGGGGGACAGGGTCAGGAAACACCATATATTTT
TRBJ1-3	-	-	TRBV6-5	CASSRTAGNTIYF	TGTGCCAGCAGCAGGACAGCAGGAAACACCATATATTTT
TRBJ1-2	-	-	TRBV6-2/TRBV6-3	CASSFLRTVSYGYTF	TGTGCCAGCAGTTTTCTTCGGACAGTAAGCTATGGCTACACCTTC
TRBJ1-1	-	-	TRBV9	CASSLGGEGTEAFF	TGTGCCAGCAGCCTGGGGGGGGAGGGCACTGAAGCTTTCTTT
TRBJ1-5	TRBD1	-	TRBV19	CASSIMVRGHQPQHF	TGTGCCAGTAGTATTATGGTCAGGGGGCATCAGCCCCAGCATTTT
TRBJ1-2	-	once	TRBV7-3	CASSSNRVSNYGYTF	TGTGCCAGCAGCTCCAACAGGGTTTCCAACTATGGCTACACCTTC
TRBJ1-2	TRBD1	-	TRBV19	CASSRGQANYGYTF	TGTGCCAGTAGCCGGGGACAGGCAAACTATGGCTACACCTTC
TRBJ1-2	-	-	TRBV5-4	CASSRNQPGGYTF	TGTGCCAGCAGCAGAAATCAACCGGGTGGCTACACCTTC
TRBJ2-7	-	-	TRBV11-2	CASSFAPGMEGSYEQYF	TGTGCCAGCAGCTTTGCCCCCGGTATGGAGGGGTCCTACGAGCAGTACTTC
TRBJ2-7	-	few	TRBV23-1	CASSQSLLEGKSSYEQYF	TGCGCCAGCAGTCAATCCCTACTGGAGGGGAAGAGCTCCTACGAGCAGTACTTC
TRBJ2-7	TRBD1	-	TRBV25-1	CASSVPGQSYEQYF	TGTGCCAGCAGTGTTCCGGGACAGAGTTACGAGCAGTACTTC
TRBJ2-1	TRBD2	-	TRBV10-3	CAIRSLSGRNRNEQFF	TGTGCCATCAGATCCCTCAGCGGGAGAAACCGGAATGAGCAGTTCTTC
TRBJ1-5	-	-	TRBV28	CACAWTTAGSNQPQHF	TGTGCCTGCGCGTGGACAACAGCCGGTAGCAATCAGCCCCAGCATTTT
TRBJ2-7	-	-	TRBV7-9	CASGGMGYEQYF	TGTGCCAGCGGCGGGATGGGCTACGAGCAGTACTTC
TRBJ1-5	TRBD1	-	TRBV7-9	CASSASDRGNNQPQHF	TGTGCCAGCAGCGCGTCCGACAGGGGAAACAATCAGCCCCAGCATTTT
TRBJ1-2	-	-	TRBV4-2	CASSQGVERGLYGYTF	TGTGCCAGCAGCCAAGGCGTTGAGCGGGGCCTCTATGGCTACACCTTC
TRBJ2-4	-	once	TRBV11-2	CASSFRPDIQYF	TGTGCCAGCAGCTTCAGGCCAGACATTCAGTACTTC
TRBJ2-7	-	-	TRBV27	CASRPGKDRAYEQYF	TGTGCCAGCCGCCCCGGAAAGGACAGAGCCTACGAGCAGTACTTC
TRBJ2-1	-	once	TRBV11-2	CASSLSRGSNNEQFF	TGTGCCAGCAGCCTTAGCCGGGGGTCCAACAATGAGCAGTTCTTC
TRBJ2-1	-	-	TRBV24-1	CATGQREYNEQFF	TGTGCCACTGGACAGAGGGAATACAATGAGCAGTTCTTC
TRBJ1-2	-	-	TRBV28	CASSLAAPAYGYTF	TGTGCCAGCAGTTTAGCGGCTCCAGCCTATGGCTACACCTTC
TRBJ1-5	-	-	TRBV21-1	CASSKVKREESNQPQHF	TGTGCCAGCAGCAAAGTAAAGAGGGAAGAGAGCAATCAGCCCCAGCATTTT
TRBJ1-3	TRBD1	once	TRBV19	CASSPTGTGNTIYF	TGTGCCAGTAGTCCGACAGGGACTGGAAACACCATATATTTT
TRBJ1-5	-	-	TRBV30	CAWSYGGNQPQHF	TGTGCCTGGAGTTACGGTGGCAATCAGCCCCAGCATTTT
TRBJ2-5	TRBD2	-	TRBV12-3/TRBV12-4	CASSLQGGETQYF	TGTGCCAGCAGTCTCCAGGGAGGGGAGACCCAGTACTTC
TRBJ1-5	-	once	TRBV24-1	CACSARGGSNQPQHF	TGTGCCTGTTCCGCTCGGGGAGGTAGCAATCAGCCCCAGCATTTT
TRBJ1-6	-	-	TRBV6-2/TRBV6-3	CASSYVVGEESPLHF	TGTGCCAGCAGTTACGTCGTTGGTGAGGAGTCACCCCTCCACTTT
TRBJ2-1	TRBD1	-	TRBV7-2	CASSLMTGGYEQFF	TGTGCCAGCAGCTTGATGACAGGGGGCTATGAGCAGTTCTTC
TRBJ2-2	TRBD2	-	TRBV19	CASSQRGNTGELFF	TGTGCCAGTAGCCAGCGGGGGAACACCGGGGAGCTGTTTTTT
TRBJ1-6	-	-	TRBV7-2	CASSLGPAVADPALHF	TGTGCCAGCAGCTTAGGTCCCGCTGTGGCCGATCCAGCCCTCCACTTT
TRBJ2-2	-	-	TRBV9	CASSVSGELFF	TGTGCCAGCAGCGTCTCCGGGGAGCTGTTTTTT
TRBJ2-3	TRBD2	-	TRBV5-1	CASSLVLGTSGSTDTQYF	TGCGCCAGCAGCTTGGTTCTAGGGACTAGCGGGAGCACAGATACGCAGTATTTT
TRBJ1-5	-	-	TRBV18	CASSPEGREQPQHF	TGTGCCAGCTCACCCGAGGGTAGGGAACAGCCCCAGCATTTT
TRBJ1-1	-	-	TRBV7-9	CASSTTTGLNTEAFF	TGTGCCAGCAGCACCACTACAGGGTTGAACACTGAAGCTTTCTTT
TRBJ2-7	-	-	TRBV5-1	CASSLGQNSYEQYF	TGCGCCAGCAGCTTGGGGCAAAACTCCTACGAGCAGTACTTC
TRBJ2-5	-	-	TRBV4-1	CASSQGINAEETQYF	TGCGCCAGCAGCCAAGGGATAAATGCGGAAGAGACCCAGTACTTC
TRBJ1-5	TRBD1	-	TRBV6-5	CASSYSRTGGSPQHF	TGTGCCAGCAGTTACTCGAGGACAGGGGGCTCACCCCAGCATTTT
TRBJ1-4	TRBD1	-	TRBV7-9	CASSPRDRAPNEKLFF	TGTGCCAGCAGTCCCCGGGACAGGGCACCTAATGAAAAACTGTTTTTT
TRBJ1-1	-	once	TRBV3-1/TRBV3-2	CASSLTGLNTEAFF	TGTGCCAGCAGCCTGACAGGATTGAACACTGAAGCTTTCTTT
TRBJ1-1	-	-	TRBV10-3	CAISQERDTEAFF	TGTGCCATCAGTCAAGAGAGGGACACTGAAGCTTTCTTT
TRBJ1-2	-	-	TRBV30	CAWSVDIEGYTF	TGTGCCTGGAGTGTAGACATCGAAGGCTACACCTTC
TRBJ2-3	-	-	TRBV7-9	CASSLSDSSRADTQYF	TGTGCCAGCAGCTTATCGGACTCCAGCCGGGCGGATACGCAGTATTTT
TRBJ1-1	TRBD1	-	TRBV15	CATSRDRVDTEAFF	TGTGCCACCAGCCGGGACAGGGTGGACACTGAAGCTTTCTTT
TRBJ1-2	TRBD1	-	TRBV5-1	CASSIGTGSYGYTF	TGCGCCAGCAGCATCGGGACAGGGTCCTATGGCTACACCTTC
TRBJ2-2	-	-	TRBV4-1	CASSQAEGVSGELFF	TGCGCCAGCAGCCAAGCAGAAGGGGTTTCCGGGGAGCTGTTTTTT
TRBJ2-2	TRBD1	-	TRBV18	CASSPPAGGRYGELFF	TGTGCCAGCTCACCACCCGCAGGGGGCCGATACGGGGAGCTGTTTTTT
TRBJ2-5	TRBD1	-	TRBV7-2	CASSLGQGWRETQYF	TGTGCCAGCAGCTTAGGACAGGGATGGAGGGAGACCCAGTACTTC
TRBJ2-4	TRBD1	-	TRBV19	CASTTGGGKNIQYF	TGTGCCAGTACGACAGGGGGTGGCAAAAACATTCAGTACTTC
TRBJ2-1	TRBD1	-	TRBV5-1	CASSVPTGVLFF	TGCGCCAGCAGCGTGCCAACAGGGGTCCTTTTCTTC
TRBJ1-6	TRBD1	-	TRBV3-1/TRBV3-2	CASSPPGQLYNSPLHF	TGTGCCAGCAGCCCGCCGGGACAGCTCTATAATTCACCCCTCCACTTT
TRBJ2-5	TRBD1	-	TRBV29-1	CSVDRGTETQYF	TGCAGCGTTGACAGGGGGACGGAGACCCAGTACTTC
TRBJ2-1	TRBD2	-	TRBV7-3	CASSLAGTSESNEQFF	TGTGCCAGCAGCCTGGCGGGGACTAGCGAGTCCAATGAGCAGTTCTTC
TRBJ2-5	-	-	TRBV29-1	CSVEQGWETQYF	TGCAGCGTTGAGCAGGGTTGGGAGACCCAGTACTTC